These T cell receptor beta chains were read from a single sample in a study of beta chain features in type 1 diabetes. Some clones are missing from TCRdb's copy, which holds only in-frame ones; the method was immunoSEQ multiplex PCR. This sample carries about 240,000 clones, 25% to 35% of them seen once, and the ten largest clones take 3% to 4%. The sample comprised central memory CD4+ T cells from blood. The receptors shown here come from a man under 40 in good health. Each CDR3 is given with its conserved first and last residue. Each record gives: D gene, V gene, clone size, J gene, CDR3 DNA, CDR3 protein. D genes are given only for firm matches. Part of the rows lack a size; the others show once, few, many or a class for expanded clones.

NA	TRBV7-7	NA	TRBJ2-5	TGTGCCAGCAGCCCCACCGTTAGAACGAAAGAGACCCAGTACTTC	CASSPTVRTKETQYF
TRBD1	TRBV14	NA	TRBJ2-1	TGTGCCAGCAGCCATGGGGACAGGGTTGGGGAGCAGTTCTTC	CASSHGDRVGEQFF
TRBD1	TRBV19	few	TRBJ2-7	TGTGCCAGTCCGACCCGGACAGGGGCGGCCTACGAGCAGTACTTC	CASPTRTGAAYEQYF
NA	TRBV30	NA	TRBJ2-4	TGTGCCGGGAAGCGAGGGGCCGTCCAAAACATTCAGTACTTC	CAGKRGAVQNIQYF
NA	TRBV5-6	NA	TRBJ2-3	TGTGCCAGCAGCTTGTCAGGGGTCATCACAGATACGCAGTATTTT	CASSLSGVITDTQYF
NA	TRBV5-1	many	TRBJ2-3	TGCGCCAGCAGTAGCAGTATGCCAGATACGCAGTATTTT	CASSSSMPDTQYF
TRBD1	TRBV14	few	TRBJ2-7	TGTGCCAGCAGCCAAGAGGCGTGGACAGGGGCCTACGAGCAGTACTTC	CASSQEAWTGAYEQYF
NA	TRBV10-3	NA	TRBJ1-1	TGTGCCATCAGTGAGTCTGCGGGGCTTGGAGCTTTCTTT	CAISESAGLGAFF
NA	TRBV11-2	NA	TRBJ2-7	TGTGCCAGCAGCCGCGGGGAGCGGCACAGCTCCTACGAGCAGTACTTC	CASSRGERHSSYEQYF
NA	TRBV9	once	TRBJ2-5	TGTGCCAGCAGCGCCCTAGCCTCCCAAGAGACCCAGTACTTC	CASSALASQETQYF
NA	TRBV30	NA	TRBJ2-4	TGTGCCTGGAGTGCAAGAATCACAGGGTTTAATCAGTACTTC	CAWSARITGFNQYF
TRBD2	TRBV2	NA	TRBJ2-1	TGTGCCACCCCGACTAGCGGGAGCAATGAGCAGTTCTTC	CATPTSGSNEQFF
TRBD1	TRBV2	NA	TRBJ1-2	TGTGCCAGCAGTGAGGGACAGGGGATCCATGGCTACACCTTC	CASSEGQGIHGYTF
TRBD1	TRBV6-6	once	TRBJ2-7	TGTGCCAGCAGGGACAGGGAAAACTCCTACGAGCAGTACTTC	CASRDRENSYEQYF
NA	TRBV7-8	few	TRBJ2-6	TGTGCCAGCAGCCGGGATTTCTCTGGGGCCAACGTCCTGACTTTC	CASSRDFSGANVLTF
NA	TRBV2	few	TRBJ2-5	TGTGCCAGCAGGTTAATGGGGGAGACCCAGTACTTC	CASRLMGETQYF
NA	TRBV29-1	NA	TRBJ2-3	TGCAGCCAATCCAGGGTCGGGACAGATACGCAGTATTTT	CSQSRVGTDTQYF
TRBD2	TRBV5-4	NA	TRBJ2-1	TGTGCCAGCAGGGACTGGACTAGCGGGCCAAGCTCCTACAATGAGCAGTTCTTC	CASRDWTSGPSSYNEQFF
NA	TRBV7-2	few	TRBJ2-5	TGTGCCAGCAGCCTTAGGCAACGGGAAGTTAGGGAGACCCAGTACTTC	CASSLRQREVRETQYF
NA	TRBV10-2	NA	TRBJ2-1	TGCGCCAGCAGTTGGACTGGAGGGAATGAGCAGTTCTTC	CASSWTGGNEQFF
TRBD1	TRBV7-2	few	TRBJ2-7	TGTGCCAGCAACAGACAGGGTGGCGAGCAGTACTTC	CASNRQGGEQYF
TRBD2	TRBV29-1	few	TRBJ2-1	TGCAGCGTGATGGGCGGGGAGGGCAAGTTCTTC	CSVMGGEGKFF
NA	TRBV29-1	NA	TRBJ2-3	TGCAGCGTTGGAGGCCTAACAGATACGCAGTATTTT	CSVGGLTDTQYF
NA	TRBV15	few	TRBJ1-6	TGTGCCACCAGCAGAGATCCAACGAATCCAACCCTCCACTTT	CATSRDPTNPTLHF
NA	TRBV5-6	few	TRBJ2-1	TGTGCCAGCAGTCCCCCCCGAGGCAATGAGCAGTTCTTC	CASSPPRGNEQFF
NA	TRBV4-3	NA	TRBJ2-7	TGCGCCAGCAGCCAAGATTATGGCCCAACCTACGAGCAGTACTTC	CASSQDYGPTYEQYF
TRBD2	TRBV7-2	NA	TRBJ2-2	TGTGCCAGCACATACTTGGGACTAGTTGCCGGGGAGCTGTTTTTT	CASTYLGLVAGELFF
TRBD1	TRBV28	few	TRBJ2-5	TGTGCCAGCAGCCTGGGGACAGTCCAAGAGACCCAGTACTTC	CASSLGTVQETQYF
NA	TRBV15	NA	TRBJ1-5	TGTGCCACCAGCAGAGGGGGGCGGGGCGAGGGCAATCAGCCCCAGCATTTT	CATSRGGRGEGNQPQHF
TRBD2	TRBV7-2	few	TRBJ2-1	TGTGCCAGCAGCTTAGTTCTAGCGGGGGGCCGACTTGGCAATGAGCAGTTCTTC	CASSLVLAGGRLGNEQFF
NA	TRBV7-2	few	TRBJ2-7	TGTGCCAGCAGCTTAGCGGCGGGGAGCTCCTACGAGCAGTACTTC	CASSLAAGSSYEQYF
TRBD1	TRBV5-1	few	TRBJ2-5	TGCGCCAGCAGCCCGGCAGGGGGCGGAGAGACCCAGTACTTC	CASSPAGGGETQYF
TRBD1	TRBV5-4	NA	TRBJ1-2	TGTGCCAGCAGCTTGGGGCAGGGGGCGGCAAGCTATGGCTACACCTTC	CASSLGQGAASYGYTF
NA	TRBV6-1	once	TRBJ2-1	TGTGCCAGCAGTGTAGGGAGTACCTACAATGAGCAGTTCTTC	CASSVGSTYNEQFF
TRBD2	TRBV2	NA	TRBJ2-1	TGTGCCAGCAGTCCGCGGACTAGCGGCCGGAGCTCCTACAATGAGCAGTTCTTC	CASSPRTSGRSSYNEQFF
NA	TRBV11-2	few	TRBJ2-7	TGTGCCAGCAGCCCGGATGATGTGGCCTACGAGCAGTACTTC	CASSPDDVAYEQYF
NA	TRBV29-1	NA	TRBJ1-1	TGCAGCGTGTTCTTTGGACGGCTCACTGAAGCTTTCTTT	CSVFFGRLTEAFF
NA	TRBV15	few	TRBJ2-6	TGTGCCACCAGCAGTCCTCCGGCCTCTGGGGCCAACGTCCTGACTTTC	CATSSPPASGANVLTF
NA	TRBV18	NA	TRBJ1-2	TGTGCCAGCTCACCACCGGGCAGCCCCAAAGGCTATGGCTACACCTTC	CASSPPGSPKGYGYTF
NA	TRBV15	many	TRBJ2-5	TGTGCCACCAGCGTCCGACTAGAGGGCGAGACCCAGTACTTC	CATSVRLEGETQYF
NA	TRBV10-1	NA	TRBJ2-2	TGCGCCAGCAGTGGTGTCGCCGGGGAGCTGTTTTTT	CASSGVAGELFF
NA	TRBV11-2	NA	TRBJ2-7	TGTGCCAGCAGCCAAGGGTTCACCTACGAGCAGTACTTC	CASSQGFTYEQYF
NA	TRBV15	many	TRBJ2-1	TGTGCCACCAGCAGAGTATATAATGAGCAGTTCTTC	CATSRVYNEQFF
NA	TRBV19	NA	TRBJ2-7	TGTGCCAGTAGAGATCGAGCGGCCTCCTACGAGCAGTACTTC	CASRDRAASYEQYF
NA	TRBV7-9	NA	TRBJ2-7	TGTGCCAGCAGCGTGGGGGGAAGCTCCTACGAGCAGTACTTC	CASSVGGSSYEQYF
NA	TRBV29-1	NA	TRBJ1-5	TGCAGCGTTGGTCAAGGGATCAATCAGCCCCAGCATTTT	CSVGQGINQPQHF
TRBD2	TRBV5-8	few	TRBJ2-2	TGTGCCAGCACTCTTCGCGGGAGGGCCATCGGGGAGCTGTTTTTT	CASTLRGRAIGELFF
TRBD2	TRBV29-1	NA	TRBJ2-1	TGCAGCGTTGATCCCGGGACTAGCGGCCACAATGAGCAGTTCTTC	CSVDPGTSGHNEQFF
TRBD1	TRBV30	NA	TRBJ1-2	TGTGCCTGGGGGACCCGACAGGGAACTAACTATGGCTACACCTTC	CAWGTRQGTNYGYTF
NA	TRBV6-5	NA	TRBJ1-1	TGTGCCAGCAGTTACTCGCCTAACTTTATGAACACTGAAGCTTTCTTT	CASSYSPNFMNTEAFF
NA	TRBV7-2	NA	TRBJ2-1	TGTGCCAGCAGCTTTAGTGGACCTGAATTCAACTCCTACAATGAGCAGTTCTTC	CASSFSGPEFNSYNEQFF